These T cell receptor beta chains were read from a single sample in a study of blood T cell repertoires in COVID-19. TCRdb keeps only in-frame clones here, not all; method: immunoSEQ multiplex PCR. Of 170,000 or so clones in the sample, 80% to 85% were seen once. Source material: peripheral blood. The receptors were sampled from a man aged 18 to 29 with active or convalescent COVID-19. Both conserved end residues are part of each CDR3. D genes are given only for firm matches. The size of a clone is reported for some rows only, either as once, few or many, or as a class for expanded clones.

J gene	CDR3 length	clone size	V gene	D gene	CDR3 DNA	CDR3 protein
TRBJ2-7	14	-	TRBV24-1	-	TGTGCCACCAGTGATACGGTTAGCGGCTACGAGCAGTACTTC	CATSDTVSGYEQYF
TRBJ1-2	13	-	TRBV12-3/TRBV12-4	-	TGTGCCAGCAGTCCCAGGGAAGACTATGGCTACACCTTC	CASSPREDYGYTF
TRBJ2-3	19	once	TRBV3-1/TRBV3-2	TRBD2	TGTGCCAGCAGCCCCGCACTGGCCGGACTAGCGGGGATAACAGATACGCAGTATTTT	CASSPALAGLAGITDTQYF
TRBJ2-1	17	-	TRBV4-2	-	TGTGCCAGCAGCCAGACCGACAGTCTCAGCTCCTACAATGAGCAGTTCTTC	CASSQTDSLSSYNEQFF
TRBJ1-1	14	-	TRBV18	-	TGTGCCAGCTCACCACCGTCAGTGAACACTGAAGCTTTCTTT	CASSPPSVNTEAFF
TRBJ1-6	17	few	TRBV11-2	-	TGTGCCAGCAGCCCCCGAACCCCCCGGGTGCGGAATTCACCCCTCCACTTT	CASSPRTPRVRNSPLHF
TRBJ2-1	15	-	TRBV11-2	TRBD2	TGTGCCAGCAGCTTAGCGCTAGCGGGAGTGGATGAGCAGTTCTTC	CASSLALAGVDEQFF
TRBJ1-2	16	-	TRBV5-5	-	TGTGCCAGCAGCCGATCTGCCGGACAGAGAGATTATGGCTACACCTTC	CASSRSAGQRDYGYTF
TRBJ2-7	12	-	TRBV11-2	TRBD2	TGTGCCAGCAGCTTAGAGCTAGCGGGGCAGTACTTC	CASSLELAGQYF
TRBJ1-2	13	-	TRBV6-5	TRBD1	TGTGCCAGCTTGCAGACAGGGGGCAGCGGCTACACCTTC	CASLQTGGSGYTF
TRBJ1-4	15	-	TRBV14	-	TGTGCCAGCAGCCAAGACCCGGGAAGGATCGAAAAACTGTTTTTT	CASSQDPGRIEKLFF
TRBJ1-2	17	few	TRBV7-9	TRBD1	TGTGCCAGCAGCTTAAGGACAGGAGAATTCGAGAACTATGGCTACACCTTC	CASSLRTGEFENYGYTF
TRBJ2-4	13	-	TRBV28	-	TGTGCCAGCAGTTTAAGGACTGAAAACATTCAGTACTTC	CASSLRTENIQYF
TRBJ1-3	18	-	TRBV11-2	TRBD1	TGTGCCAGCAGCTTAGCGCCACCCAGGGGGATCCCTGGAAACACCATATATTTT	CASSLAPPRGIPGNTIYF
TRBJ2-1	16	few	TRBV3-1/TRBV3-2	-	TGTGCCAGCAGCCAAGTAAGAACGGGAGAATGCAATGAGCAGTTCTTC	CASSQVRTGECNEQFF
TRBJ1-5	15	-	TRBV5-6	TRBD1	TGTGCCAGCAGCTTGCGCACAGGGGGCAATCAGCCCCAGCATTTT	CASSLRTGGNQPQHF
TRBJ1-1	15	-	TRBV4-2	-	TGTGCCAGCAGCCATGGGAGGCCCGAAGAAACTGAAGCTTTCTTT	CASSHGRPEETEAFF
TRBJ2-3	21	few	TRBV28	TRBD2	TGTGCCAGCAGTCCCGGGCCTTGGGACCCTACGGCGGGACTACCCCGGGATACGCAGTATTTT	CASSPGPWDPTAGLPRDTQYF
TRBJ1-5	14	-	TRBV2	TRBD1	TGTGCCAGCAGGGGGACAGGGCCTAATCAGCCCCAGCATTTT	CASRGTGPNQPQHF
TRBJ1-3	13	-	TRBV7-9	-	TGTGCCAGCACCGACATGAGTCGGAACACCATATATTTT	CASTDMSRNTIYF
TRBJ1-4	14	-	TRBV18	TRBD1	TGTGCCAGCTCACAGGGACAGACTAATGAAAAACTGTTTTTT	CASSQGQTNEKLFF
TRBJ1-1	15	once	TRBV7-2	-	TGTGCCAGCAGCCTAACGGGGGGGGCGGGAACTGAAGCTTTCTTT	CASSLTGGAGTEAFF
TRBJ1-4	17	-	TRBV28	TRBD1	TGTGCCAGCATCTCGGGGACAGGGCGGGATTCGTATGAAAAACTGTTTTTT	CASISGTGRDSYEKLFF
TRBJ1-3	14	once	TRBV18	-	TGTGCCAGCTCACCAACGGGTAACGGAAACACCATATATTTT	CASSPTGNGNTIYF
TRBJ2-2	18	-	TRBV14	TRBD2	TGTGCCAGCAGCCCCCCGAGGATAGCGGGGGGTGTAGGCGGGGAGCTGTTTTTT	CASSPPRIAGGVGGELFF
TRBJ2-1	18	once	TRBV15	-	TGTGCCACCAGCAGAGTAAATGGGGCTGAAATCTCCTACAATGAGCAGTTCTTC	CATSRVNGAEISYNEQFF
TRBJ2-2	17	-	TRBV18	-	TGTGCCAGCTCACCACCCTTAAGGTACCGGCGGGCCGGGGAGCTGTTTTTT	CASSPPLRYRRAGELFF
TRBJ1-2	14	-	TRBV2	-	TGTGCCAGCAGTGAACGGCGAGCTAACTATGGCTATACCTTC	CASSERRANYGYTF
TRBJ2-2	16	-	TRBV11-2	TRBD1	TGTGCCAGCAGTTGGGTCACAGGGGATATCACCGGGGAGCTGTTTTTT	CASSWVTGDITGELFF
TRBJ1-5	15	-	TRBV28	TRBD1	TGTGCCAGCAGTTACCGCAGGGGGGCGGGTCAGCCCCAGCATTTT	CASSYRRGAGQPQHF
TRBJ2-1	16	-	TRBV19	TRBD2	TGTGCCAGTAGCACCCCCGGGACTAGCGTGTACAATGAGCAGTTCTTC	CASSTPGTSVYNEQFF
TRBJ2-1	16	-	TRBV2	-	TGTGCCAGCAGACTAAGGACTAGGAGGGGGTACAATGAGCAGTTCTTC	CASRLRTRRGYNEQFF
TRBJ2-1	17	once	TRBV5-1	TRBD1	TGCGCCAGCACCCAGCAACCTAGGGGACAGGCCTACAATGAGCAGTTCTTC	CASTQQPRGQAYNEQFF
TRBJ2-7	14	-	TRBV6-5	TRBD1	TGTGCCAGCAGTTACTCAGGGGGCTTCTACGAGCAGTACTTC	CASSYSGGFYEQYF
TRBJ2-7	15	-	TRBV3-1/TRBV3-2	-	TGTGCCAGCAGCCGTTTGGTCGGGAGTACCCACGAGCAGTACTTC	CASSRLVGSTHEQYF
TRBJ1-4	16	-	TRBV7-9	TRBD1	TGTGCCAGCAGCCCCCCTGCCGGGACAGGGGGAGAAAAACTGTTTTTT	CASSPPAGTGGEKLFF
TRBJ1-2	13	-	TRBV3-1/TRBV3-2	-	TGTGCCAGCAGCCAAGTTGGAGGGTATGGCTACACCTTC	CASSQVGGYGYTF
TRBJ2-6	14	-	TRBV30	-	TGTGCCTGGGGCCCAAATTCTGGGGCCAACGTCCTGACTTTC	CAWGPNSGANVLTF
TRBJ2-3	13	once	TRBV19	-	TGTGCCAGTGGAGGGTGGAGCACAGATACGCAGTATTTT	CASGGWSTDTQYF
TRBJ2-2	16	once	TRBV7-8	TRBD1	TGTGCCAGCAGCTCGCGGACAGGGACCATCACCGGGGAGCTGTTTTTT	CASSSRTGTITGELFF
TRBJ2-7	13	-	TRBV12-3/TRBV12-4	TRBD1	TGTGCCGTCAGTGACAGGGGCCCCTACGAGCAGTACTTC	CAVSDRGPYEQYF
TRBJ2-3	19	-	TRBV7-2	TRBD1	TGTGCCAGCAGCTCCCAGGTGGGGACAGGGACCCTGGTTGGGAATACGCAGTATTTT	CASSSQVGTGTLVGNTQYF
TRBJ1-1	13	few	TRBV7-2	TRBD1	TGTGCCAGCAGCGTAACAGGGGCCACTGAAGCTTTCTTT	CASSVTGATEAFF
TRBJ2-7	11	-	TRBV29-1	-	TGCAGCGTTGCGTCGGTTTACGAGCAGTACTTC	CSVASVYEQYF
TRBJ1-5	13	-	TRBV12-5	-	TGTGCTAGTGGTTTTAGGGAGAATCAGCCCCAGCATTTT	CASGFRENQPQHF
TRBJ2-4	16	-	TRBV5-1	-	TGCGCCAGCAGCTTGGGTGGAGGGGTTTCCAAAAACATTCAGTACTTC	CASSLGGGVSKNIQYF
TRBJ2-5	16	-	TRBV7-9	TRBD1	TGTGCCAGCAGCCGCGACGGGACAGGGATTCAAGAGACCCAGTACTTC	CASSRDGTGIQETQYF
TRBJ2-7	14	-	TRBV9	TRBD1	TGTGCCAGCAGCGCGGGACAGGGAAACCACGAGCAGTACTTC	CASSAGQGNHEQYF
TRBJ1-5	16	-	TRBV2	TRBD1	TGTGCCAGCAAAAGACTGCGGGACAGCCCCAATCAGCCCCAGCATTTT	CASKRLRDSPNQPQHF
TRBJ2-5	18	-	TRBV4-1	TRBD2	TGCGCCAGCAGCCTCGGGGGGGGCGGAGGGAACGTTCAAGAGACCCAGTACTTC	CASSLGGGGGNVQETQYF
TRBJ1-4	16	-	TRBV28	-	TGTGCCAGCAGTCAGGTGACAGGAGCCGGTAATGAAAAACTGTTTTTT	CASSQVTGAGNEKLFF
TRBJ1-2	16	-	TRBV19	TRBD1	TGTGCCAGTGAGAAGGGACAGTCGGGTCTCGACTATGGCTACACCTTC	CASEKGQSGLDYGYTF
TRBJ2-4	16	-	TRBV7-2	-	TGTGCCAGCAGCCCGGTCCAGGGTTATACCAAAAACATTCAGTACTTC	CASSPVQGYTKNIQYF
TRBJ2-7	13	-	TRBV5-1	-	TGCGCCAGCAGCTTGGCCGGGGTTCGCGAGCAGTACTTC	CASSLAGVREQYF
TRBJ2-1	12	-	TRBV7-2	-	TGTGCCAGCAGCCAGGACAGAACTGAGCAGTTCTTC	CASSQDRTEQFF
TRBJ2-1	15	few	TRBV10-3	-	TGTGCCATCAGTGAGTCGGACAGCTCCTACAATGAGCAGTTCTTC	CAISESDSSYNEQFF
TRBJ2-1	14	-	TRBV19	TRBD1	TGTGCCAGCCAAAAGACAGGGGATTTCAATGAGCAGTTCTTC	CASQKTGDFNEQFF
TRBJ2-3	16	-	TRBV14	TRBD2	TGTGCCAGCAGCCCTATCCTGGGGGGGTCCACAGATACGCAGTATTTT	CASSPILGGSTDTQYF
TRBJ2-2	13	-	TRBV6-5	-	TGTGCCAGCAGTTCTAGTTACACCGGGGAGCTGTTTTTT	CASSSSYTGELFF
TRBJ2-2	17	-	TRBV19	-	TGTGCCAGTAGTATAATAGTGTCTAGCCGGCTCACCGGGGAGCTGTTTTTT	CASSIIVSSRLTGELFF